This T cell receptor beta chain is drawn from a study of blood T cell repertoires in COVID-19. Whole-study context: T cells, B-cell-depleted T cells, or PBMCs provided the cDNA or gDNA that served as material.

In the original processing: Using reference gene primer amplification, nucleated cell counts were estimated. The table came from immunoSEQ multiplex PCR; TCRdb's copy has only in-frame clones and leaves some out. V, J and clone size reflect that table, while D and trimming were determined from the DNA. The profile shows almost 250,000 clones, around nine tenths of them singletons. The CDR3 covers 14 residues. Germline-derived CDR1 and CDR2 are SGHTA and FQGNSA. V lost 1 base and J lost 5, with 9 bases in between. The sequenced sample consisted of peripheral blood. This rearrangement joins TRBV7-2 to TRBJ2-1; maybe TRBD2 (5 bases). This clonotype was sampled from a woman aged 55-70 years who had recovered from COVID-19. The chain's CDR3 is CASSLGYGDNEQFF. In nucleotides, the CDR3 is TGTGCCAGCAGCTTAGGATACGGGGACAATGAGCAGTTCTTC.